Each of the 32 T cell receptor beta chains below was sequenced from the same sample in a study of post-analysis software for immune sequencing data. No antigen is known for these receptors. Study-level points and caveats: TRBV segments more frequent in patients than in controls numbered about five and included TRBV5-6, TRBV5-1 and TRBV20-1.

Researchers reported that TCR beta cDNA libraries carried unique molecular identifiers. TCRdb redid the calling of the PCR reads with MiXCR, one entry per CDR3 protein. The profile shows 820,000 or so distinct CDR3 sequences, roughly 50% of them singletons. The sequencing input was blood. Receptor source: a girl aged 10-17 years with multiple sclerosis.

The chain recombines TRBV7-2 with TRBJ2-3; 9 nucleotides line up with TRBD2. V dropped 2 bases and J dropped 5; count of bases not matched to a gene: 2. Germline V lookup: CDR1 SGHTA, CDR2 FQGNSA. The length of the CDR3 is 14 residues. The chain's CDR3 is CASSLKRGVDTQYF. CDR3 nucleotides: TGTGCCAGCAGCTTAAAGCGGGGGGTAGATACGCAGTATTTT.

V is TRBV21-1 and J is TRBJ2-7; the table's D call, TRBD1, was not checked against the DNA. Matching the DNA end better, TRBJ2-5 makes the J call doubtful. TRBV21-1 is a pseudogene segment. The CDR3 is 10 amino acids. CDR3 in DNA: TGTGCCATCCTTAGGGGGACCCAGTACTTC. Amino acids: CAILRGTQYF.

The V gene is TRBV12-3 or TRBV12-4, the J gene TRBJ1-2; unclear D gene. Trimming left V 3 bases short and J 7 bases short, with 9 bases between. The CDR3 spans 12 residues. CDR3 residues: CASSLMGIGYTF. CDR3 nucleotide sequence: TGTGCCAGCAGTTTGATGGGGATTGGCTACACCTTC.

The genes are TRBV7-9 and TRBJ1-2; 10 bases map to TRBD1. Germline CDR1 reads SEHNR; CDR2 reads FQNEAQ (reference sequence). The J segment lost 1 base and the V segment lost 2 bases, leaving 7 bases of the junction unmatched. This CDR3 is built from 17 residues. The CDR3 spells CASSLFGTGAVNYGYTF. CDR3 bases: TGTGCCAGCAGCTTATTCGGGACAGGGGCCGTTAACTATGGCTACACCTTC.

This chain joins TRBV12-5 and TRBJ2-3, with TRBD2 matching over 11 bases. Germline trimming cut 9 bases from V and 6 bases from J; bases unmatched to any gene: 8. The germline V gene has CDR1 LGHNT and CDR2 FRNRAP. The CDR3 covers 14 residues. The CDR3 protein is CASGASGGTDTQYF. CDR3 in DNA: TGTGCTAGCGGGGCTAGCGGGGGGACGGATACGCAGTATTTT.

The chain is built from TRBV20-1 and TRBJ2-6; weak D call: TRBD1 (6 bases). Germline V gene data show CDR1 as DFQATT and CDR2 as SNEGSKA (reference sequence). There are 17 residues in the CDR3. Trimming stripped 0 bases from V and 0 bases from J, with 12 bases between. The CDR3 protein is CSARDQQGLSGANVLTF. CDR3 sequence (DNA): TGCAGTGCTAGAGATCAGCAGGGGCTCTCTGGGGCCAACGTCCTGACTTTC.

This clonotype was observed a handful of times. This chain uses TRBV6-5 with TRBJ1-2; 12 bases match TRBD1. Germline V gene data show CDR1 as MNHEY and CDR2 as SVGAGI. CDR3 length: 15 residues. The V gene end was trimmed by 4 bases and the J gene end by 7 bases; junction bases not matched to a gene: 7. The chain's CDR3 is CASSFRGQGALGYTF. Here the CDR3 DNA reads TGTGCCAGCAGTTTCCGGGGACAGGGGGCGCTTGGCTACACCTTC.

This clonotype occurred a few times. The chain combines TRBV29-1 with TRBJ2-3; 7 nucleotides match TRBD2. J gave up 5 bases and V 7 bases, and 9 bases lay outside the gene matches. Germline CDR1 is SQVTM and CDR2 is ANQGSEA. This CDR3 contains 13 residues. CDR3 region: CSARLAAGDTQYF. CDR3 sequence (DNA): TGCAGCGCCAGACTAGCCGCCGGAGATACGCAGTATTTT.

A few counts support this clonotype. The V and J genes are TRBV7-3 and TRBJ2-1, with D maybe TRBD1 (5 bases). The germline V and J ends were trimmed by 4 bases and 12 bases, with 10 bases remaining between them. The germline gives CDR1 SGHTA, CDR2 FQGTGA. CDR3 size: 11 residues. CDR3 region: CASSSSGRQFF. CDR3 nucleotide sequence: TGTGCCAGCAGCTCGTCAGGGCGGCAGTTCTTC.

The rearrangement joins TRBV20-1 to TRBJ2-7; 10 bases line up with TRBD1. This CDR3 region has 14 residues. The trim removed 5 bases at V and 3 bases at J, leaving 7 bases unmatched. Germline values: CDR1 DFQATT, CDR2 SNEGSKA (reference sequence). The DNA for the CDR3 is TGCAGTGCTCTGTCGACAGGGGGCTTCTACGAGCAGTACTTC. Protein sequence: CSALSTGGFYEQYF.

The chain joins TRBV7-9 to TRBJ2-7, with no clear D. The V and J ends lost 5 bases and 5 bases respectively, with 10 bases between them. The CDR3 has 12 amino acids. Germline CDR1 reads SEHNR; CDR2 reads FQNEAQ (reference sequence). CDR3 region: CASSPLTNEQYF. CDR3 bases: TGTGCCAGCAGCCCACTTACTAACGAGCAGTACTTC.

V and J are TRBV7-2 and TRBJ1-2; D is ambiguous. Germline loops: CDR1 SGHTA, CDR2 FQGNSA. CDR3 length: 15 amino acids. Trimming cost V 6 bases and J 0 bases, with 14 bases left between them. CDR3 coding DNA: TGTGCCAGCAGTCTGGGTCTTACCCCTAACTATGGCTACACCTTC. It encodes CASSLGLTPNYGYTF.

The chain couples TRBV7-2 to TRBJ1-1; D gene uncertain. This CDR3 has 14 amino acids. In germline, CDR1 is SGHTA, CDR2 FQGNSA. The germline V and J ends were trimmed by 5 bases and 1 base, with 11 bases remaining between them. The CDR3 coding sequence is TGTGCCAGCAGCCTTCGCCCAGGGAACACTGAAGCTTTCTTT. It encodes CASSLRPGNTEAFF.

This clonotype was seen a handful of times. The chain couples TRBV29-1 to TRBJ2-3, with 7 nucleotides matching TRBD2. The CDR3 is made up of 13 amino acids. Trimming removed 6 bases from V and 0 bases from J; junction bases left unmatched: 3. CDR1 is SQVTM and CDR2 is ANQGSEA in the germline V gene. CDR3 in DNA: TGCAGCGTCGGGACTACGAGCACAGATACGCAGTATTTT. This translates into CSVGTTSTDTQYF.

The genes are TRBV5-1 and TRBJ2-7; 8 bases are a match to TRBD1. There are 13 residues in the CDR3. The germline CDR1 and CDR2 sequences are SGHRS and YFSETQ. V shed 1 base and J 4 bases; nucleotides not matched to a gene: 1. The CDR3, as DNA: TGCGCCAGCAGCTTGTGGACAGGGTACGAGCAGTACTTC. Its translation is CASSLWTGYEQYF.

This sequence joins TRBV5-1 and TRBJ2-7; 7 nucleotides agree with TRBD2. CDR1 is SGHRS and CDR2 is YFSETQ in the germline V gene. The CDR3 contains 15 residues. V shed 0 bases and J 6 bases; nucleotides not matched to a gene: 9. The CDR3 here is CASSLALATGGEQYF. CDR3 bases: TGCGCCAGCAGCTTGGCCCTAGCGACGGGGGGCGAGCAGTACTTC.

The chain is built from TRBV25-1 and TRBJ2-7, with TRBD1 matching 8 bases. This CDR3 has 15 amino acids. V lost 4 bases to trimming and J lost 3 bases; unmatched junction nucleotides: 8. Germline lookup yields CDR1 MGHDK and CDR2 SYGVNS. CDR3 in amino acids: CASSVGQGNNYEQYF. DNA for the CDR3: TGTGCCAGCAGTGTCGGACAGGGAAATAACTACGAGCAGTACTTC.

This clonotype was recorded many times. V usage is TRBV12-3 or TRBV12-4 and J usage is TRBJ2-1; no definite D call. The CDR3 sequence is 10 residues long. V shed 6 bases and J shed 9 bases, with 6 bases lying between them. CDR3 sequence: CASSLGEQFF. The CDR3 coding sequence is TGTGCCAGCAGCTTGGGTGAGCAGTTCTTC.

This clonotype was seen more than once but under ten times. This chain uses TRBV20-1 with TRBJ2-1; TRBD2 matches 12 bases. Losses at the gene ends were 0 bases for V and 4 bases for J; bases not matched to a gene: 7. Germline assignment: CDR1 DFQATT and CDR2 SNEGSKA (reference sequence). This CDR3 contains 17 residues. In DNA, the CDR3 is TGCAGTGCTAGAGAGGAGACTAGCGGGAGAGGATACAATGAGCAGTTCTTC. Translated: CSAREETSGRGYNEQFF.

The J gene is TRBJ2-5, the V gene TRBV20-1; D might be TRBD2 (7 bases). Trimming removed 3 bases at V and 11 bases at J, with 22 bases between. Per the germline V gene, CDR1 is DFQATT and CDR2 is SNEGSKA (reference sequence). The CDR3 has 14 residues. Here the CDR3 reads CSASKGGPMGEQYF. CDR3 bases: TGCAGTGCTAGTAAGGGGGGGCCCATGGGGGAGCAGTACTTC.

The chain carries TRBV5-1 and TRBJ2-3, with D perhaps TRBD2 (6 bases). V was trimmed by 9 bases and J by 5 bases, leaving 25 bases between them. From germline, CDR1 is SGHRS and CDR2 YFSETQ. CDR3 length: 16 amino acids. The CDR3 protein is CATSPVAGTVLDTQYF. The DNA of the CDR3 is TGCGCCACCTCGCCTGTGGCGGGGACGGTGCTAGATACGCAGTATTTT.

This clonotype was observed a few times. The chain employs TRBV7-2 and TRBJ2-7, with D perhaps TRBD1 (5 bases). Germline CDR1 reads SGHTA; CDR2 reads FQGNSA. This CDR3 contains 16 residues. Trimming took 2 bases from V and 2 from J, leaving 16 bases between them. The CDR3 DNA reads as TGTGCCAGCAGCTTACAATGGGGCAGGGCTCCCTACGAGCAGTACTTC. Amino acid sequence: CASSLQWGRAPYEQYF.

V gene TRBV5-1 combines with J gene TRBJ2-7; weak D call: TRBD2 (6 bases). Trimming pared 4 bases from V and 4 bases from J, leaving 18 bases between. This CDR3 is built from 15 residues. Germline V gene data show CDR1 as SGHRS and CDR2 as YFSETQ. The CDR3 nucleotides read TGCGCCAGCAGCGCCGACGGGAGTTATCGTTACGAGCAGTACTTC. It translates to CASSADGSYRYEQYF.

This clonotype has just a few counts. The chain's CDR3 is CASSLARTNEKLFF. The CDR3 region has the DNA TGCGCCAGCAGCTTGGCTAGAACTAATGAAAAACTGTTTTTT. The gene calls are TRBV5-1 and TRBJ1-4; D gene unclear. The CDR3 has 14 amino acids. The V gene's germline CDR1 is SGHRS and CDR2 YFSETQ. Deletions cut 0 bases from V and 1 base from J, with 4 bases between.

This clonotype was seen a single time. The V call is TRBV10-3, the J call TRBJ2-6; the D call may be TRBD1 or TRBD2 (6 bases each). V shed 6 bases and J shed 0 bases, with 21 bases lying between them. The CDR3 totals 19 residues. Per germline, CDR1 ENHRY and CDR2 SYGVKD. The CDR3 spells CAISSLGGRDRSGANVLTF. The CDR3 DNA is TGTGCCATCAGCTCACTTGGGGGGCGAGATCGCTCTGGGGCCAACGTCCTGACTTTC.

This clonotype showed up just a few times. The CDR3 here is CASSLRGQYNQPQHF. In nucleotides, the CDR3 is TGCGCCAGCAGCTTGCGAGGGCAGTACAATCAGCCCCAGCATTTT. The chain has TRBV5-1 and TRBJ1-5; D not certain. This CDR3 is 15 amino acids long. CDR1 SGHRS and CDR2 YFSETQ come from the germline V gene. The germline V and J ends were trimmed by 1 base and 3 bases, with 11 bases remaining between them.

This clonotype was observed once. The chain couples TRBV20-1 to TRBJ1-1; TRBD1 matches 7 bases. The germline V gene encodes CDR1 DFQATT and CDR2 SNEGSKA (reference sequence). The CDR3 spans 13 residues. V trimming: 7 bases; J trimming: 5 bases; junction bases outside the gene matches: 10. The CDR3 region has the DNA TGCAGTGTCCACCGGCAGGGGGGGACTGAAGCTTTCTTT. Translating it yields CSVHRQGGTEAFF.

This chain connects TRBV6-4 to TRBJ2-3; D assignment may be TRBD1 or TRBD2 (5 bases each). Per the germline V gene, CDR1 is MRHNA and CDR2 is SNTAGT. The CDR3 has 15 amino acids. The ends were cut back, 4 bases at V and 0 bases at J, with 11 bases in the middle. The CDR3 DNA reads TGTGCCAGCAGTGTTGGGACGGCTAGCACAGATACGCAGTATTTT. Protein sequence: CASSVGTASTDTQYF.

The V and J genes are TRBV4-1 and TRBJ2-1; 14 bases agree with TRBD2. The CDR3 covers 17 residues. Germline CDR1 reads MGHRA; CDR2 reads YSYEKL. The J segment lost 7 bases and the V segment lost 0 bases, leaving 5 bases of the junction unmatched. CDR3 DNA sequence: TGCGCCAGCAGCCAAGAAAGACTAGCGGGAGGGCCGAATGAGCAGTTCTTC. This gives the protein CASSQERLAGGPNEQFF.

The rearrangement joins TRBV20-1 to TRBJ2-2; 9 nucleotides align to TRBD2. This CDR3 spans 14 amino acids. After removal of 2 bases from V and 7 bases from J, the junction contained 5 bases not matched to a gene. Germline V gene data show CDR1 as DFQATT and CDR2 as SNEGSKA (reference sequence). CDR3 amino acids: CSARPGTSHGELFF. CDR3 DNA: TGCAGTGCTAGACCTGGGACTAGCCACGGGGAGCTGTTTTTT.

This clonotype showed up just a few times. This chain connects TRBV29-1 to TRBJ2-7; D is possibly TRBD2 (6 bases). CDR1 is SQVTM, CDR2 ANQGSEA, per germline. The V end lost 4 bases, the J end lost 3 bases, and 10 bases lay between the germline ends. This CDR3 contains 12 residues. The CDR3 sequence: CSVAGLNYEQYF. DNA for the CDR3: TGCAGCGTTGCCGGACTAAACTACGAGCAGTACTTC.

This clonotype was counted between two and nine times. This chain connects TRBV6-2 or TRBV6-3 to TRBJ2-1; 8 bases map to TRBD1. The CDR3 length is 15 residues. J lost 9 bases, V lost 2 bases, and 9 bases had no gene match. Looked up from germline, CDR1 is MNHEY and CDR2 is SVGEGT. CDR3 residues: CASSYGQDRVGEQFF. For the CDR3, the DNA is TGTGCCAGCAGTTACGGGCAGGACAGGGTCGGTGAGCAGTTCTTC.